This T cell receptor (beta chain) originates from a study of Tregs in tolerant kidney transplant recipients. General observations from the study: Biological reproducibility was not directly addressed in this study. The small number of patients limits these findings pending further validation. Expanding Tregs on activated donor B cells appeared to best identify donor-specific TCRbeta clones.

The protocol was immunoSEQ multiplex PCR, while the TCRdb copy is restricted to in-frame clones and leaves out a portion. The sample carries 92,000 or so clones, just over 90% recorded once. Unstimulated regulatory T cells (CD4+CD25+CD127-), CD4+CD25- non-regulatory cells, CD4 and CD8 cells were FACS-sorted from thawed PBMCs. To note about this clone: Its antigen is still unknown.

The source material was CD8+ T cells from blood. The receptor comes from a human donor in good health.

The CDR3 region has the DNA TGTGCTAGTGGTTTGCCCCGGGGGCCGTATATTGGAAACACCATATATTTT. This gives the protein CASGLPRGPYIGNTIYF. This sequence joins TRBV12-5 and TRBJ1-3; TRBD1 might be the D (6 bases). Germline V gene sequence: CDR1 LGHNT, CDR2 FRNRAP. The CDR3 has 17 amino acids. V was trimmed by 2 bases and J by 3 bases, leaving 17 bases between them.